The entry that follows covers one TCR beta chain sequence. These data belong to a study of blood T cell repertoires in COVID-19. Study-level information: Collection of acute and convalescent COVID-19 samples took place in the United States, Italy and Spain.

The CDR3 consists of 17 residues. The germline V gene has CDR1 SGHDN and CDR2 FVKESK. V was clipped by 2 bases and J by 4 bases; unmatched bases: 7. The assay was immunoSEQ multiplex PCR, and TCRdb's table has in-frame clones only and misses some. The sample records approximately 230,000 clones, less than 90% being singletons. This clonotype originated in a young man with active or convalescent COVID-19. Material for sequencing was peripheral blood. The rearrangement joins TRBV14 to TRBJ2-2; TRBD2 matches at 10 bases. The CDR3 sequence: CASSQLAGVPGTGELFF. CDR3 in DNA: TGTGCCAGCAGCCAACTAGCGGGGGTACCGGGCACCGGGGAGCTGTTTTTT. The full variable domain, rest sourced from reference TRBV14 and TRBJ2-2, is EAGVTQFPSHSVIEKGQTVTLRCDPISGHDNLYWYRRVMGKEIKFLLHFVKESKQDESGMPNNRFLAERTGGTYSTLKVQPAELEDSGVYFCASSQLAGVPGTGELFFGEGSRLTVL.